This T cell receptor beta chain was retrieved from a study of T cells in Graves' hyperthyroidism and ophthalmopathy. This clonotype was seen more than once but under ten times. Template material for amplifying TCR beta CDR3 regions consisted of RNA transcripts. Researchers ran a first-round RT-PCR on the TCR CDR3 using the HTBI primer set. TCRdb reprocessed the multiplex PCR reads via MiXCR and lists one record per CDR3 protein. The sample yields about 560,000 distinct CDR3 sequences, 15% to 18% seen once. The specimen sequenced was blood. The receptor comes from a woman in her twenties or thirties with Graves' hyperthyroidism.

The CDR3 sequence: CASSLSGSPGELFF. The CDR3 DNA follows: TGTGCCAGCAGCTTATCGGGTTCTCCCGGGGAGCTGTTTTTT. This chain links TRBV7-8 with TRBJ2-2, with unresolved D. The ends were cut back, 2 bases at V and 6 bases at J, with 10 bases in the middle. Germline CDR1 reads SGHVS; CDR2 reads FQNEAQ. There are 14 residues in the CDR3. Filled out from reference TRBV7-8 and TRBJ2-2, the complete variable domain reads GAGVSQSPRYKVAKRGQDVALRCDPISGHVSLFWYQQALGQGPEFLTYFQNEAQLDKSGLPSDRFFAERPEGSVSTLKIQRTQQEDSAVYLCASSLSGSPGELFFGEGSRLTVL.